This T cell receptor beta chain was recovered during a study of CD8+ T cells in alopecia areata. Extracted RNA was reverse transcribed, and the resulting cDNA served as sequencing template. Measured with immunoSEQ multiplex PCR; TCRdb has only the in-frame clones, and not every one. Among some 120,000 clones listed, approximately 47% were seen once. Germline trimming cut 6 bases from V and 3 bases from J; bases unmatched to any gene: 4. The CDR3 runs 13 residues. Germline loops: CDR1 MNHEY, CDR2 SMNVEV (reference sequence). The investigators collected lesional scalp punch biopsies and peripheral blood from alopecia areata patients. PBMCs were stained for CD3, CD4 and CD8, and CD4+ and CD8+ T cells were sorted.

Sequencing was done on a sample of NKG2D-low CD8+ T cells sorted from blood. The rearrangement links TRBV27 to TRBJ2-7, with TRBD1 matching 8 bases. The sequence derives from a human donor with alopecia areata. The CDR3: CASRRTGYYEQYF. The CDR3 coding sequence is TGTGCCAGCAGGAGGACAGGGTACTACGAGCAGTACTTC.